The 32 T cell receptor beta chains below were found in one sample sequenced in a study of blood T cell repertoires in COVID-19. Only in-frame clones appear in the TCRdb table, and some are missing; sequencing was by immunoSEQ multiplex PCR. The sample lists 120,000 to 150,000 clones, around 90% occurring once. The source material was PBMCs or T cells enriched from blood (not recorded which). The receptors shown here come from a woman aged 35 to 49 who had been exposed to COVID-19.

V gene TRBV5-4 combines with J gene TRBJ2-7; 7 bases match TRBD1. The J segment lost 7 bases and the V segment lost 5 bases, leaving 9 bases of the junction unmatched. Germline loops: CDR1 SGHNT, CDR2 YYREEE (reference sequence). This CDR3 has 13 residues. The CDR3 DNA is TGTGCCAGCAGGATACAGGGGCCCGGGGAGCAGTACTTC. This codes for CASRIQGPGEQYF.

The chain joins TRBV28 to TRBJ1-5; D is possibly TRBD1 (6 bases). Trimming removed 2 bases from V and 10 bases from J, with 9 bases in between. The CDR3 contains 12 residues. CDR1 and CDR2 from the germline V gene are MDHEN and SYDVKM. The CDR3 sequence: CASSLGDNPQHF. CDR3 nucleotides: TGTGCCAGCAGTTTAGGGGACAATCCCCAGCATTTT.

This rearrangement joins TRBV11-2 to TRBJ1-3, with 9 bases lining up with TRBD1. Trimming took 7 bases from V and 0 from J; bases not matched to a gene: 10. The CDR3 runs to 17 residues. Per germline, CDR1 SGHAT and CDR2 FQNNGV. Here the CDR3 DNA reads TGTGCCAGCACCAAAAAGGGGACAGGGATCTCTGGAAACACCATATATTTT. It yields the protein CASTKKGTGISGNTIYF.

This chain connects TRBV27 to TRBJ2-3; maybe TRBD2 (6 bases). The germline CDR1 and CDR2 sequences are MNHEY and SMNVEV (reference sequence). V lost 2 bases and J 2 bases, leaving 20 bases between the germline ends. This CDR3 spans 18 amino acids. The CDR3 DNA is TGTGCCAGCAGTTTAGTCTTAGTCGCGGGGATCCCCACAGATACGCAGTATTTT. Translating it yields CASSLVLVAGIPTDTQYF.

This chain joins TRBV5-1 and TRBJ1-2; D unresolved. CDR3 length equals 14 residues. The V gene's germline CDR1 is SGHRS and CDR2 YFSETQ. With 0 bases removed from V and 7 bases from J, the gap between germline ends came to 13 bases. In DNA, the CDR3 is TGCGCCAGCAGCTTGGGGCCAACTATGGCTGGCTACACCTTC. Translation: CASSLGPTMAGYTF.

The table lists this clone with a few counts. CDR3 residues: CARSWNRGHGETQYF. The DNA for the CDR3 is TGTGCCAGAAGCTGGAACAGGGGGCACGGGGAGACCCAGTACTTC. The V and J genes are TRBV5-3 and TRBJ2-5; 9 positions match TRBD1. TRBV5-3 is recorded as an ORF, its role being uncertain. This CDR3 has 15 amino acids. The V segment lost 3 bases and the J segment 5 bases; nucleotides outside the gene matches: 8.

This chain connects TRBV24-1 to TRBJ2-1; 9 bases are shared with TRBD1. Germline V gene data show CDR1 as KGHDR and CDR2 as SFDVKD. CDR3 length equals 15 residues. Losses at the gene ends were 3 bases for V and 9 bases for J; bases not matched to a gene: 8. The CDR3, as DNA: TGTGCCACCAGTGATGGCGGACAGGGGATTCGTGAGCAGTTCTTC. It translates to CATSDGGQGIREQFF.

The chain is built from TRBV4-1 and TRBJ1-6; D gene unclear. Germline V gene sequence: CDR1 MGHRA, CDR2 YSYEKL. The CDR3 runs 16 residues. The V end was cut by 0 bases, the J end by 7 bases, with 13 bases between. CDR3 region: CASSQDIGTGNSPLHF. CDR3 coding DNA: TGCGCCAGCAGCCAAGATATAGGAACCGGGAATTCACCCCTCCACTTT.

The CDR3 reads CASSPAGQEPNEQFF. Here the CDR3 DNA reads TGTGCCAGCTCACCAGCGGGACAGGAGCCCAATGAGCAGTTCTTC. The chain joins TRBV18 to TRBJ2-1; 8 bases line up with TRBD1. The CDR3 consists of 15 residues. V gave up 2 bases and J gave up 6 bases; unmatched junction bases: 6. CDR1 is KGHSH, CDR2 LQKENI, per germline.

V gene TRBV2 combines with J gene TRBJ1-1; TRBD1 aligns across 7 bases. The CDR3 has 15 amino acids. The germline V gene has CDR1 SNHLY and CDR2 FYNNEI. V was pared by 5 bases and J by 7 bases, with 13 bases of the junction left unmatched. CDR3 DNA sequence: TGTGCCAGCAGTCCCTTCGGGATGGGACAGTTTGAAGCTTTCTTT. Protein product: CASSPFGMGQFEAFF.

This clone was counted a few times. The chain has TRBV7-9 and TRBJ2-1, with D possibly being TRBD2 (6 bases). CDR3 length equals 16 residues. Germline assignment: CDR1 SEHNR and CDR2 FQNEAQ (reference sequence). V shed 2 bases and J shed 4 bases, with 15 bases lying between them. The CDR3 loop is CASSLNRGTNYNEQFF. In DNA form, the CDR3 reads TGTGCCAGCAGCTTAAATCGGGGGACGAATTACAATGAGCAGTTCTTC.

This chain connects TRBV4-1 to TRBJ1-1, with D possibly being TRBD1 (6 bases). This CDR3 has 16 residues. Trimming left V 4 bases short and J 2 bases short, with 17 bases between. Germline CDR1 is MGHRA and CDR2 is YSYEKL. CDR3 DNA sequence: TGCGCCAGCAGCCCCCGTTTTGAGGGGGTTAACACTGAAGCTTTCTTT. Its translation is CASSPRFEGVNTEAFF.

In this sample, this clone turned up a few times. V usage is TRBV19 and J usage is TRBJ2-6; TRBD2 agrees at 8 bases. The CDR3 runs to 16 residues. Germline V gives CDR1 LNHDA, CDR2 SQIVND (reference sequence). V shed 4 bases and J 2 bases; nucleotides not matched to a gene: 4. The CDR3 DNA sequence: TGTGCCAGTAGTAACCCGGGAGGGGCTGGGGCCAACGTCCTGACTTTC. Its translation is CASSNPGGAGANVLTF.

This clone was counted between two and nine times. The J gene is TRBJ2-5, the V gene TRBV6-5; TRBD2 might be the D (6 bases). V was clipped by 6 bases and J by 4 bases, with 9 bases between them. From germline, CDR1 is MNHEY and CDR2 SVGAGI. CDR3 length: 12 amino acids. As DNA, the CDR3 is TGTGCCAGCAGGTTTAGCGGAGAGACCCAGTACTTC. Its translation: CASRFSGETQYF.

The chain links TRBV3-1 (or the pseudogene TRBV3-2) to TRBJ1-1; 8 nucleotides line up with TRBD1. The germline CDR1 and CDR2 sequences are LGHDT and YNNKEL (reference sequence). The V and J ends lost 4 bases and 7 bases, in that order; junction bases with no gene match: 8. CDR3 length: 14 residues. The CDR3 loop is CASSPRDRTNEAFF. The CDR3 region has the DNA TGTGCCAGCAGCCCCCGGGACAGGACCAATGAAGCTTTCTTT.

This chain uses TRBV5-5 with TRBJ1-1; TRBD1 might be the D (5 bases). There are 13 residues in the CDR3. CDR1 is SGHKS and CDR2 is YYEKEE in the germline V gene (reference sequence). V was cut by 4 bases and J by 2 bases, with 9 bases left in between. Here the CDR3 DNA reads TGTGCCAGCAGCAGACAGTCCAACACTGAAGCTTTCTTT. It specifies CASSRQSNTEAFF.

This clone was recorded only once. The chain recombines TRBV3-1 (or the pseudogene TRBV3-2) with TRBJ2-7; 7 bases match TRBD2. The CDR3 has 16 residues. V dropped 4 bases and J dropped 4; count of bases not matched to a gene: 13. Per the germline V gene, CDR1 is LGHDT and CDR2 is YNNKEL (reference sequence). The chain's CDR3 is CASSRSVGGRLYEQYF. In DNA, the CDR3 is TGTGCCAGCAGCCGCTCTGTAGGCGGGAGACTGTACGAGCAGTACTTC.

The chain is built from TRBV5-8 and TRBJ2-3; D may be TRBD2 (6 bases). The CDR3 loop spans 16 amino acids. CDR1 is SGHTS, CDR2 YDEGEE, per germline. Trimming stripped 1 base from V and 4 bases from J, with 16 bases between. The CDR3 region is CASSLFEAGSPDTQYF. Here the CDR3 DNA reads TGTGCCAGCAGCTTGTTCGAGGCGGGGTCTCCAGATACGCAGTATTTT.

This clone was seen a handful of times. The J gene is TRBJ2-3, the V gene TRBV6-6; TRBD2 matches at 7 bases. Germline CDR1 is MNHNY and CDR2 is SVGAGI (reference sequence). The CDR3 contains 15 residues. The V gene end was trimmed by 1 base and the J gene end by 1 base; junction bases not matched to a gene: 2. This CDR3 reads CASSYLAGRTDTQYF. CDR3 nucleotides: TGTGCCAGCAGTTACTTAGCGGGCCGCACAGATACGCAGTATTTT.

The chain combines TRBV18 with TRBJ2-3; maybe TRBD2 (6 bases). V was trimmed by 1 base and J by 2 bases, leaving 10 bases between them. This CDR3 has 15 amino acids. The germline V gene has CDR1 KGHSH and CDR2 LQKENI. The DNA of the CDR3 is TGTGCCAGCTCACCACTAGCGGCTGTCACAGATACGCAGTATTTT. Protein: CASSPLAAVTDTQYF.

The chain combines TRBV5-1 with TRBJ2-7, with 7 bases identical to TRBD1. V was pared by 3 bases and J by 2 bases, with 5 bases of the junction left unmatched. This CDR3 has 14 amino acids. The germline V gene has CDR1 SGHRS and CDR2 YFSETQ. CDR3 DNA: TGCGCCAGCAGCTGGGACAGTCGAACCTACGAGCAGTACTTC. This gives the protein CASSWDSRTYEQYF.

The chain is built from TRBV11-3 and TRBJ2-1; 9 positions agree with TRBD1. Germline CDR1 SGHNT, CDR2 YENEEA. The CDR3 totals 16 residues. Trimming took 5 bases from V and 2 from J; bases not matched to a gene: 7. In nucleotides, the CDR3 is TGTGCCAGCAGCCTACTGGGACAGGGACCCTACAATGAGCAGTTCTTC. It yields the protein CASSLLGQGPYNEQFF.

V and J are TRBV5-4 and TRBJ1-3; D is ambiguous. Deletions cut 0 bases from V and 4 bases from J, with 11 bases between. The germline V gene encodes CDR1 SGHNT and CDR2 YYREEE (reference sequence). The CDR3 is 15 residues long. The CDR3: CASSLDGSAGNTIYF. CDR3 nucleotide sequence: TGTGCCAGCAGCTTGGACGGGTCAGCCGGAAACACCATATATTTT.

In its sample, this clone was seen once. The chain couples TRBV3-1 (or the pseudogene TRBV3-2) to TRBJ2-5, with 12 bases that match TRBD2. CDR3 length equals 15 residues. V lost 2 bases and J lost 5; bases outside the gene matches: 3. Looked up from germline, CDR1 is LGHDT and CDR2 is YNNKEL (reference sequence). The CDR3 region is CASSQRLAGVETQYF. The CDR3 DNA sequence: TGTGCCAGCAGCCAACGACTAGCGGGAGTTGAGACCCAGTACTTC.

The rearrangement joins TRBV11-3 to TRBJ2-6, with unresolved D. This CDR3 contains 14 residues. CDR1 and CDR2 (germline): SGHNT, YENEEA. The germline V and J ends were trimmed by 2 bases and 1 base, with 3 bases remaining between them. CDR3 nucleotides: TGTGCCAGCAGCTTAACTTCTGGGGCCAACGTCCTGACTTTC. Its translation is CASSLTSGANVLTF.

J is TRBJ2-5 and V is TRBV28; maybe TRBD2 (5 bases). With 5 bases removed from V and 5 bases from J, the gap between germline ends came to 9 bases. The CDR3 is made up of 12 amino acids. The germline gives CDR1 MDHEN, CDR2 SYDVKM. The CDR3 nucleotides are TGTGCCAGCAGTGTAACGGGGGAGACCCAGTACTTC. Encoded protein: CASSVTGETQYF. The whole variable domain, remainder taken from reference TRBV28 and TRBJ2-5, is DVKVTQSSRYLVKRTGEKVFLECVQDMDHENMFWYRQDPGLGLRLIYFSYDVKMKEKGDIPEGYSVSREKKERFSLILESASTNQTSMYLCASSVTGETQYFGPGTRLLVL.

The chain recombines TRBV27 with TRBJ1-2; no definite D call. The V gene lost 3 bases and the J gene lost 8 bases, with 13 bases spanning the gap. The germline gives CDR1 MNHEY, CDR2 SMNVEV (reference sequence). This CDR3 has 13 residues. For the CDR3, the DNA is TGTGCCAGCAGTTTGGGCTATCGAGAGGGCTACACCTTC. Translated, it gives CASSLGYREGYTF.

This rearrangement joins TRBV24-1 to TRBJ2-3; 8 bases match TRBD1. Germline V lookup: CDR1 KGHDR, CDR2 SFDVKD. This CDR3 spans 15 amino acids. V lost 4 bases, J lost 3 bases, and 5 bases stayed unmatched. CDR3: CATSDGQGRTDTQYF. CDR3 nucleotides: TGTGCCACCAGTGACGGACAGGGACGGACAGATACGCAGTATTTT.

This clone was seen a few times. Here the CDR3 reads CASGSRGHQPQHF. The CDR3 DNA reads TGCGCCAGCGGAAGCAGGGGGCATCAGCCCCAGCATTTT. The rearrangement joins TRBV10-2 to TRBJ1-5, with TRBD1 matching over 8 bases. This CDR3 has 13 residues. The V and J ends lost 8 bases and 5 bases, in that order; junction bases with no gene match: 5. Germline V gene sequence: CDR1 WSHSY, CDR2 SAAADI.

The chain recombines TRBV19 with TRBJ1-1; 8 nucleotides line up with TRBD1. Germline assignment: CDR1 LNHDA and CDR2 SQIVND (reference sequence). J was trimmed by 5 bases and V by 5 bases; bases with no gene match: 4. This CDR3 spans 13 amino acids. The CDR3 DNA reads as TGTGCCAGTAGTCAGGGGGCGCGAACTGAAGCTTTCTTT. It encodes CASSQGARTEAFF.

CDR3 region: CASSGQGSYEQYF. The DNA of the CDR3 is TGTGCCAGTAGCGGCCAGGGATCCTACGAGCAGTACTTC. The chain couples TRBV19 to TRBJ2-7, with D perhaps matching TRBD1 (5 bases). The CDR3 runs to 13 residues. V gave up 6 bases and J gave up 1 base, with 10 bases separating them. Germline V gene sequence: CDR1 LNHDA, CDR2 SQIVND (reference sequence).

The rearrangement joins TRBV4-1 to TRBJ2-1, with 10 nucleotides matching TRBD1. The ends lost 0 bases at V and 6 bases at J; junction bases unmatched: 8. The CDR3 runs to 17 residues. The germline V gene has CDR1 MGHRA and CDR2 YSYEKL. The CDR3 sequence is CASSQEASGTGVNEQFF. CDR3 sequence (DNA): TGCGCCAGCAGCCAAGAGGCGTCCGGGACAGGGGTCAATGAGCAGTTCTTC.